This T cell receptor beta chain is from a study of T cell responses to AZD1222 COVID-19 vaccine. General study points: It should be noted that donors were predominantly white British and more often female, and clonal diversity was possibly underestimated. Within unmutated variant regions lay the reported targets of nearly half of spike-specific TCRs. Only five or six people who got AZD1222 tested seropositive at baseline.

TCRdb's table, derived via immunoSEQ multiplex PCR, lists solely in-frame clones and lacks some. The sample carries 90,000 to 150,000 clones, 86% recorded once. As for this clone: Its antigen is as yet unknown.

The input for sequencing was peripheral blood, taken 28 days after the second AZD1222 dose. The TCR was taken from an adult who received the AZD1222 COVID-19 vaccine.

The CDR3 loop is CASSLWDSDTQYF. CDR3 nucleotides: TGTGCCAGCAGCTTGTGGGATTCAGATACGCAGTATTTT. The chain links TRBV5-6 to TRBJ2-3; D is unresolved. Germline V CDR1 and CDR2: SGHDT, YYEEEE. The length of the CDR3 is 13 residues. The germline V and J ends were trimmed by 1 base and 4 bases, with 7 bases remaining between them.